Listed below are T cell receptor beta chains from one sample, sequenced in a study of blood T cells in healthy people across ages. From the 5' RACE reads, TCRdb called clonotypes with MiXCR, one entry per CDR3 protein. The table lists about a million distinct CDR3 sequences, 45% to 60% of them singletons. Material for sequencing was blood. These receptor sequences come from a woman aged 60 to 75 in good health. Both conserved end residues are part of each CDR3. Fields, in order: J gene, clone size, D gene, V gene, CDR3 DNA, CDR3 protein. D genes are given only for firm matches. Size tells how often a clone was seen (once, few, many) or the class of an expanded clone, and some rows leave it out.

TRBJ2-7 few TRBD2 TRBV28 TGTGCCAGCAGTTCTATGTGGGAGCGGGGGGCCTACGAGCAGTACTTC CASSSMWERGAYEQYF
TRBJ2-1 few NA TRBV29-1 TGCAGCGTTACGTCAGATAACAATGAGCAGTTCTTC CSVTSDNNEQFF
TRBJ2-3 NA NA TRBV29-1 TGCAGCGTTGTGGGGCAGCCCACAGATACGCAGTATTTT CSVVGQPTDTQYF
TRBJ2-5 NA NA TRBV5-1 TGCGCCAGCAGCCAACCCGGGGGATTCCAAGAGACCCAGTACTTC CASSQPGGFQETQYF
TRBJ2-3 NA TRBD2 TRBV7-9 TGTGCCAGCAGCATAAGTGGACTAGCGAGCACAGATACGCAGTATTTT CASSISGLASTDTQYF
TRBJ2-1 few TRBD2 TRBV20-1 TGCAGTGCTCCGATCGGACTAGCGGGAGGGCCGCCTCATGAGCAGTTCTTC CSAPIGLAGGPPHEQFF
TRBJ2-3 NA TRBD1 TRBV14 TGTGCCAGCAGCCAGGGACAGGGGATAGATACGCAGTATTTT CASSQGQGIDTQYF
TRBJ2-1 NA NA TRBV25-1 TGTGCCAGCAGTGCCTACTACAATGAGCAGTTCTTC CASSAYYNEQFF
TRBJ2-5 NA NA TRBV21-1 TGTGCCAGCAGCAAAGTTCCTAGTTGTGGTCAAGAGACCCAGTACTTC CASSKVPSCGQETQYF
TRBJ2-1 few NA TRBV28 TGTGCCAGCAGTCCCTCGACAGTCTCATCCTCCTACAATGAGCAGTTCTTC CASSPSTVSSSYNEQFF
TRBJ2-5 NA NA TRBV10-2 TGCGCCAGCAGTGAGACCGGGGTCCAAGAGACCCAGTACTTC CASSETGVQETQYF
TRBJ1-2 NA TRBD1 TRBV9 TGTGCCAGCAGCCCATCGCAACAGGGGGCGTATGGCTGCACCTTC CASSPSQQGAYGCTF
TRBJ2-7 NA TRBD2 TRBV4-2 TGTGCCAGCAGCAAGGGGGCGGGAGGGCCCTACGAGCAGTACTTC CASSKGAGGPYEQYF
TRBJ1-1 NA NA TRBV10-3 TGTGCCATCAGTGACCCGACTAGGGCGGTCACTGAAGCTTTCTTT CAISDPTRAVTEAFF
TRBJ2-7 NA TRBD1 TRBV4-2 TGTGCCAGCAGCCAAAGACAGGGGGCTATTTACGAGCAGTACTTC CASSQRQGAIYEQYF
TRBJ2-3 few TRBD1 TRBV5-6 TGTGCCAGCAGCTTGAGTCCGGGACAGGACACAGATACGCAGTATTTT CASSLSPGQDTDTQYF
TRBJ1-5 many NA TRBV12-3/TRBV12-4 TGTGCCAGCAGTGTGGGAGGGAATCAGCCCCAGCATTTT CASSVGGNQPQHF
TRBJ1-2 NA NA TRBV27 TGTGCCAGCAGTTACCTGAGAGGCGGCTATGGCTACACCTTC CASSYLRGGYGYTF
TRBJ2-1 NA NA TRBV14 TGTGCCAGCAGCCAAGATCGGACTCGCCGGGGCCAGCAGTTCTTC CASSQDRTRRGQQFF
TRBJ2-1 few TRBD2 TRBV2 TGTGCCAGCAGTGAAGTAACGCCGGGAGGGAGTCCGTACAATGAGCAGTTCTTC CASSEVTPGGSPYNEQFF
TRBJ2-5 few NA TRBV20-1 TGCAGTGTTCTAGGACAGGGCGGTAGCGGGAGAGCCCAAGAGACCCAGTACTTC CSVLGQGGSGRAQETQYF
TRBJ1-2 many NA TRBV4-2 TGTGCCAGCAGCCAAGATTTTAACTATGGCTACACCTTC CASSQDFNYGYTF
TRBJ1-3 NA NA TRBV7-8 TGTGCCAGCAGCCCGATAGTTGGCTCTGGAAACACCATATATTTT CASSPIVGSGNTIYF
TRBJ1-5 NA TRBD1 TRBV28 TGTGCCAGCAGCTTCCACAGGGGGCTGATCTTAAATCAGCCCCAGCATTTT CASSFHRGLILNQPQHF
TRBJ2-7 few TRBD1 TRBV27 TGTGCCAGCAGTTTAGAGGGGGCAAGGGCCAACGAGCAGTACTTC CASSLEGARANEQYF
TRBJ2-5 once NA TRBV28 TGTGCCAGCACCGACCGGACAGCGGTTAAGGAGCAGTACTTC CASTDRTAVKEQYF
TRBJ2-5 NA TRBD1 TRBV5-1 TGTGCCAGCAGTTCGGGGACAGGGGAAGAGACCCAGTACTTC CASSSGTGEETQYF
TRBJ2-5 NA TRBD2 TRBV5-6 TGTGCCAGCAGCTTTCTAGCGGGGACTTTTACCCAAGAGACCCAGTACTTC CASSFLAGTFTQETQYF
TRBJ2-7 NA TRBD1 TRBV7-2 TGTGCCAGCAGCCCCTCTTCCGGACAGGGGGTTTCCGAGCAGTACTTC CASSPSSGQGVSEQYF
TRBJ2-1 NA NA TRBV20-1 TGCAGTGCCGCTGGCAGTTCATTGTTTGAGCAGTTCTTC CSAAGSSLFEQFF
TRBJ2-6 few NA TRBV7-3 TGTGCCAGCGCAGACACGGCTGGGGCCAACGTCCTGACTTTC CASADTAGANVLTF
TRBJ2-1 few TRBD2 TRBV4-1 TGCGCCAGCAGCCAGTTCGGTCGCGGGAGGGGTAGTGAGCAGTTCTTC CASSQFGRGRGSEQFF